The following is a T cell receptor (beta chain) sequence with its context. The antigen remains unidentified. In preparing the TRB cDNA libraries, 5' RACE with UMI labels was used. From the 5' RACE reads, TCRdb lists one entry per CDR3 protein and no DNA. Listed are more than 80,000 distinct CDR3 sequences; 0.82% falls within the top ten. The record originates from a study of CXCR3-negative and CXCR3-positive naive CD8 T cells. CDR3 length: 12 amino acids. Germline assignment: CDR1 MDHEN and CDR2 SYDVKM. Naive CD8+ T cells showed a CD45RO-CCR7+CD27+CD95- phenotype. General study results and limits: More hydrophobic TRB CDR3s were found in CXCR3-positive naive cells than in CXCR3-negative naive cells. For naive cells, CXCR3-negative and CXCR3-positive subsets had similar TRBV-TRBJ usage; for memory cells, usage differed. Cryopreserved cells partially lost CXCR3 expression, and fresh PBMCs were used in most assays.

Sequences were obtained from naive CXCR3+ CD8+ T cells from blood. Subset reported: CD45RO-CCR7+CD27+CD95- naive CD8+ T cells expressing CXCR3 (TNR3+). The source of this sequence is a human donor in good health. Some clones in this sample may be carry-over from other donors' samples. This chain uses TRBV28 with TRBJ2-2. The CDR3 sequence is CASSFLAGELFF.